This T cell receptor beta chain came from a study of blood T cell repertoires in COVID-19. Study in general: Acute and convalescent COVID-19 specimens originated in the United States, Italy and Spain. PBMCs, B-cell-depleted T cells, or T cells provided the cDNA or gDNA that made up the material.

As handled by the study authors: From reference gene primer amplification, estimates of nucleated cell counts were derived. The method was immunoSEQ multiplex PCR; TCRdb's version includes in-frame clones alone and lacks a portion of them. D and trimming come from the DNA, and the V and J calls and clone size come from that table. This sample has 200,000 to 300,000 clones, with roughly 86% found just once. In germline, CDR1 is MNHEY, CDR2 SVGEGT. The CDR3 length is 15 residues. V was pared by 5 bases and J by 10 bases, with 8 bases of the junction left unmatched. The specimen was peripheral blood. This chain joins TRBV6-2 or TRBV6-3 and TRBJ1-6; TRBD1 agrees at 10 bases. The clonotype originates from a man in his forties who had recovered from COVID-19. The CDR3, as DNA: TGTGCCAGCAGTGGTATGACAGGGGGCAAATCACCCCTCCACTTT. As protein: CASSGMTGGKSPLHF.